These 12 T cell receptor beta chains were all obtained from the same sample, sequenced in a study of regulatory T cells in long-lasting Graves disease. TCR beta libraries were built with iRepertoire HTBI primers and Arm-PCR of CDR3 regions. TCRdb reprocessed the multiplex PCR reads with MiXCR, giving one entry per CDR3 protein. The profile covers 410,000 or so distinct CDR3 sequences, with about 15% appearing a single time and around 17% taken by the ten largest. Regarding time point: newly diagnosed GD, antithyroid drugs for less than 3 months. Generation of the TCR library employed RNA extracted from PBMCs. These data were also reused for a study on T cells in Graves' hyperthyroidism and ophthalmopathy.

The sequenced sample was peripheral blood mononuclear cells (PBMCs), obtained at new diagnosis, from a patient treated with antithyroid drugs. Receptor source: a woman in her twenties or thirties with Graves disease.

This chain links TRBV6-1 with TRBJ2-2; D possibly corresponds to TRBD1 (6 bases). V lost 6 bases and J lost 4, with 18 bases in between. Germline CDR1 reads MNHNS; CDR2 reads SASEGT. The CDR3 extends over 16 amino acids. The CDR3 DNA is TGTGCCAGCAGCCGCCCAGGGGTGAGGGGCACCGGGGAGCTGTTTTTT. Its protein is CASSRPGVRGTGELFF.

This clonotype was seen at least ten times. J is TRBJ2-2 and V is TRBV5-6; D tentatively reads TRBD1 or TRBD2 (5 bases each). Trimming took off 4 bases at V and 10 bases at J, with 14 bases between the two ends. Germline values: CDR1 SGHDT, CDR2 YYEEEE. CDR3 size: 13 residues. The DNA of the CDR3 is TGTGCCAGCAGCCCAGGGACCGCGGCGGAGCTGTTTTTT. This codes for CASSPGTAAELFF.

This clonotype was found many times. The V and J genes are TRBV20-1 and TRBJ2-7; weak D call: TRBD2 (5 bases). Germline assignment: CDR1 DFQATT and CDR2 SNEGSKA (reference sequence). V lost 4 bases and J lost 6, with 19 bases in between. The CDR3 loop spans 14 amino acids. The CDR3, as DNA: TGCAGTGCTAAAGAGGCAGGCATTCGGGGCGAGCAGTACTTC. Amino acid sequence: CSAKEAGIRGEQYF.

This clonotype was counted a few times. The chain employs TRBV18 and TRBJ2-4; TRBD1 aligns across 7 bases. From germline, CDR1 is KGHSH and CDR2 LQKENI. With 3 bases clipped from V and 4 bases from J, the junction kept 12 bases outside the gene matches. This CDR3 has 17 residues. The CDR3 DNA follows: TGTGCCAGCTCACCCTATAGTACCGGGACAGAGAAAAACATTCAGTACTTC. Translated, it gives CASSPYSTGTEKNIQYF.

This clonotype was observed at least ten times. The rearrangement joins TRBV12-3 or TRBV12-4 to TRBJ1-5; D possibly corresponds to TRBD1 (6 bases). The CDR3 consists of 15 residues. Trimming shortened V by 6 bases and J by 9 bases, and 21 bases separated the two germline ends. CDR3 sequence: CASSLNPGDGRPQHF. The CDR3 DNA reads as TGTGCCAGCAGCTTAAATCCAGGGGATGGTCGGCCCCAGCATTTT.

The genes are TRBV6-5 and TRBJ1-6; no definite D call. This CDR3 is built from 17 residues. Trimming took 0 bases from V and 5 from J, leaving 14 bases between them. In germline, CDR1 is MNHEY, CDR2 SVGAGI. The CDR3 DNA follows: TGTGCCAGCAGTTACTCGAGAGGTGGACTCCATAATTCACCCCTCCACTTT. Encoded protein: CASSYSRGGLHNSPLHF.

Here the CDR3 reads CASSPGQGKYEQYF. In DNA, the CDR3 is TGTGCCAGCAGTCCGGGACAGGGGAAGTACGAGCAGTACTTC. The chain joins TRBV27 to TRBJ2-7; 10 bases match TRBD1. Germline V lookup: CDR1 MNHEY, CDR2 SMNVEV (reference sequence). This CDR3 has 14 amino acids. V lost 5 bases and J lost 4; bases outside the gene matches: 5.

V is TRBV30 and J is TRBJ2-7; 7 bases line up with TRBD2. The CDR3 spans 14 residues. Germline-derived CDR1 and CDR2 are GTSNPN and SVGIG (reference sequence). Trimming at V came to 5 bases and at J to 4 bases, leaving 11 bases not matched to a gene. The CDR3 DNA reads TGTGCCTGGGATCCGGCGGGGGATCAGTACGAGCAGTACTTC. It is translated as CAWDPAGDQYEQYF.

This clonotype has a count of ten or more. The chain is built from TRBV6-9 and TRBJ2-3; 10 positions agree with TRBD2. CDR1 is MNHGY, CDR2 SVAAGI, per germline. V lost 3 bases to trimming and J lost 5 bases; unmatched junction nucleotides: 8. The CDR3 is 16 residues long. The DNA of the CDR3 is TGTGCCAGCAGTTACTCCAGCGGGAGGGCCATAGATACGCAGTATTTT. This sequence encodes CASSYSSGRAIDTQYF.

This clonotype was seen repeatedly, ten times or more. This chain links TRBV20-1 with TRBJ2-3, with 10 bases identical to TRBD2. The CDR3 spans 15 residues. In germline, CDR1 is DFQATT, CDR2 SNEGSKA (reference sequence). Trimming removed 6 bases from V and 1 base from J; junction bases left unmatched: 7. The CDR3 reads CSAPSGTSGTDTQYF. In nucleotides, the CDR3 is TGCAGTGCCCCCTCCGGGACTAGCGGCACAGATACGCAGTATTTT.

This clonotype occurred many times. The CDR3 DNA reads as TGTGCCAGCACCCCCTTGCGGGGCACTGAAGCTTTCTTT. Translation: CASTPLRGTEAFF. The genes are TRBV12-3 or TRBV12-4 and TRBJ1-1; no reliable D call. This CDR3 region has 13 residues. Deletions cut 7 bases from V and 4 bases from J, with 13 bases between.

This clonotype has at least ten counts. The DNA of the CDR3 is TGTGCCAGCAGTTACAGTGGGGCTAGCGGGAGAAGGGTTTTCTCCTACGAGCAGTACTTC. It specifies CASSYSGASGRRVFSYEQYF. The gene calls are TRBV6-2 or TRBV6-3 and TRBJ2-7, with 10 bases that match TRBD2. The ends lost 2 bases at V and 0 bases at J; junction bases unmatched: 16. The CDR3 runs 20 residues. The germline V gene encodes CDR1 MNHEY and CDR2 SVGEGT.